This T cell receptor (beta chain) was observed in a study of Graves' ophthalmopathy and Graves' hyperthyroidism. Patients were left out if they had other autoimmune diseases, uncontrolled infections, pregnancy or lactation. An approximately 10 ml volume of fresh peripheral blood provided the PBMCs. In germline, CDR1 is DFQATT, CDR2 SNEGSKA (reference sequence). The CDR3 is 13 amino acids. V shed 4 bases and J shed 5 bases, with 14 bases lying between them. Regarding the study as a whole: Blood also contained most of the expanded thyroid clonotypes above 0.001 frequency. The model's prediction of ophthalmopathy progression had approximately 68% sensitivity and approximately 76% specificity.

The authors amplified TCR beta CDR3 regions, and they did so from RNA transcripts for repertoire sequencing. HTBI primers were used in a first-round RT-PCR, which preceded a second-round multiplex PCR. TCRdb used MiXCR to reprocess the multiplex PCR reads, holding one entry per CDR3 protein. The sample contains about 700,000 distinct CDR3 sequences, approximately 40% of which appear only once. Remarks on this clonotype: Its matching antigen is unknown.

The clonotype originates from an adult man with Graves' ophthalmopathy. This rearrangement joins TRBV20-1 to TRBJ1-2, with a tentative D call TRBD1 (6 bases). Sequencing was performed on peripheral blood. CDR3 protein: CSATKNQGYGYTF. The DNA for the CDR3 is TGCAGTGCTACCAAAAATCAGGGGTATGGCTACACCTTC.